This entry lists 22 T cell receptor beta chains sequenced from one sample in a study of shared clonotypes between healthy human individuals. Produced via immunoSEQ multiplex PCR; TCRdb's table is partial and in-frame only. The table lists more than 2 million clones, approximately 94% of them singletons. Sequencing was carried out using naive CD4+ T cells sorted from blood. Subset of the sample: CD45RA+ positively selected. These receptors were collected from a young man in good health.

With respect to this clone: At the DNA level, this CDR3 is encoded by other sequences in the same sample as well. The chain uses TRBV5-1 and TRBJ1-2; tentatively, D is TRBD1 (6 bases). The CDR3 contains 14 residues. Between the trimmed V and J ends, which lost 0 bases and 3 bases, there was a span of 9 bases. Germline-derived CDR1 and CDR2 are SGHRS and YFSETQ. CDR3 nucleotide sequence: TGCGCCAGCAGCTTGGGATCAGGGGACTATGGCTACACCTTC. Translation: CASSLGSGDYGYTF.

As concerns this clone: Other DNA sequences from this sample encode an identical CDR3 as well. J is TRBJ2-3 and V is TRBV9; a weak D match, TRBD1 (6 bases). The CDR3 spans 15 residues. Trimming stripped 3 bases from V and 0 bases from J, with 11 bases between. CDR1 and CDR2 from the germline V gene are SGDLS and YYNGEE. CDR3 residues: CASSAGTTSTDTQYF. CDR3 in DNA: TGTGCCAGCAGCGCCGGGACAACTAGCACAGATACGCAGTATTTT.

Note on this clone: Different DNA sequences within this sample yield the same CDR3. The CDR3 sequence: CASSLGGNSPLHF. In DNA, the CDR3 is TGTGCCAGCAGCTTAGGTGGAAATTCACCCCTCCACTTT. The chain couples TRBV7-2 to TRBJ1-6; no reliable D call. V lost 1 base to trimming and J lost 7 bases, with 5 bases between them. The V gene's germline CDR1 is SGHTA and CDR2 FQGNSA. This CDR3 is 13 amino acids long. Filled out from reference TRBV7-2 and TRBJ1-6, the complete variable domain reads GAGVSQSPSNKVTEKGKDVELRCDPISGHTALYWYRQSLGQGLEFLIYFQGNSAPDKSGLPSDRFSAERTGGSVSTLTIQRTQQEDSAVYLCASSLGGNSPLHFGNGTRLTVT.

The genes are TRBV18 and TRBJ2-7; D is ambiguous. V lost 2 bases and J 4 bases, leaving 15 bases between the germline ends. Germline CDR1 KGHSH, CDR2 LQKENI. The CDR3 is made up of 15 amino acids. The CDR3 DNA follows: TGTGCCAGCTCACCAAATGCGTGGGATCGGTACGAGCAGTACTTC. It codes for CASSPNAWDRYEQYF.

As concerns this clone: One end of the junction is discordant with germline, which a read error may explain. The CDR3 nucleotides read TGTGCCAGCAGCAACCGGGACAGCATCGGGAGAAATTTT. Residues: CASSNRDSIGRNF. The rearrangement uses TRBV5-4 and TRBJ1-1; 7 bases line up with TRBD1. From germline, CDR1 is SGHNT and CDR2 YYREEE (reference sequence). The CDR3 length is 13 residues.

The V call is TRBV11-2, the J call TRBJ1-1; D may be TRBD1 (5 bases). Trimming took off 0 bases at V and 3 bases at J, with 11 bases between the two ends. CDR1 SGHAT and CDR2 FQNNGV come from the germline V gene. The CDR3 has 15 amino acids. The CDR3 loop is CASSLDGWGYTEAFF. In DNA form, the CDR3 reads TGTGCCAGCAGCTTAGATGGATGGGGCTACACTGAAGCTTTCTTT.

The chain has TRBV5-1 and TRBJ1-6, with D hard to call. Germline values: CDR1 SGHRS, CDR2 YFSETQ. This CDR3 is built from 14 residues. Trimming pared 0 bases from V and 9 bases from J, leaving 10 bases between. CDR3 DNA: TGCGCCAGCAGCTTGGAGGGAGTAGCTTCACCCCTCCACTTT. It translates to CASSLEGVASPLHF.

The chain combines TRBV4-1 with TRBJ1-4; no clear D. The CDR3 length is 15 residues. V was clipped by 6 bases and J by 8 bases, with 19 bases between them. Per the germline V gene, CDR1 is MGHRA and CDR2 is YSYEKL. CDR3 nucleotides: TGCGCCAGCAGTCTTGGGAGTCAAGAAGGGGAAAAACTGTTTTTT. This sequence encodes CASSLGSQEGEKLFF.

Of note for this clone: Other DNA sequences in the same sample also yield this CDR3. This sequence joins TRBV10-3 and TRBJ2-7; no definite D call. V shed 0 bases and J shed 2 bases, with 8 bases lying between them. Looked up from germline, CDR1 is ENHRY and CDR2 is SYGVKD. The CDR3 consists of 14 residues. The CDR3 DNA sequence: TGTGCCATCAGTGAGTCCGGCAGAGCCTACGAGCAGTACTTC. Translation gives CAISESGRAYEQYF.

This chain links TRBV18 with TRBJ2-2, with D possibly matching TRBD2 (5 bases). The CDR3 extends over 16 amino acids. CDR1 and CDR2 from the germline V gene are KGHSH and LQKENI. V dropped 0 bases and J dropped 3 bases, with 11 bases sitting between them. In nucleotides, the CDR3 is TGTGCCAGCTCACCACCTATCGCGGGCGACACCGGGGAGCTGTTTTTT. Its protein product is CASSPPIAGDTGELFF.

The chain employs TRBV5-1 and TRBJ2-3; 12 bases map to TRBD1. The germline CDR1 and CDR2 sequences are SGHRS and YFSETQ. Trimming removed 0 bases from V and 4 bases from J; junction bases left unmatched: 3. The CDR3 sequence is 16 residues long. In DNA form, the CDR3 reads TGCGCCAGCAGCTTGGAGGGGACAGGGGGCGCAGATACGCAGTATTTT. Translation: CASSLEGTGGADTQYF. The full variable domain, with the rest looked up from reference TRBV5-1 and TRBJ2-3, is KAGVTQTPRYLIKTRGQQVTLSCSPISGHRSVSWYQQTPGQGLQFLFEYFSETQRNKGNFPGRFSGRQFSNSRSEMNVSTLELGDSALYLCASSLEGTGGADTQYFGPGTRLTVL.

The rearrangement uses TRBV4-3 and TRBJ2-7; possible D gene TRBD2, 5 bases. CDR3 length: 15 amino acids. Germline CDR1 is LGHNA and CDR2 is YSLEER. Trimming cost V 3 bases and J 5 bases, with 17 bases left between them. Here the CDR3 DNA reads TGCGCCAGCAGCCAGTCGGCGGGTAACCCGAACGAGCAGTACTTC. Its protein product is CASSQSAGNPNEQYF.

Here the CDR3 reads CASSLTGGDSPLHF. CDR3 sequence (DNA): TGTGCCAGCAGCCTGACAGGGGGCGATTCACCCCTCCACTTT. The J gene is TRBJ1-6, the V gene TRBV7-9, with TRBD1 identical over 10 bases. This CDR3 region has 14 residues. After removal of 5 bases from V and 8 bases from J, the junction contained 3 bases not matched to a gene. Germline values: CDR1 SEHNR, CDR2 FQNEAQ (reference sequence).

The chain couples TRBV2 to TRBJ2-3; 9 bases are a match to TRBD2. Germline V gene lookup returns CDR1 SNHLY and CDR2 FYNNEI. The CDR3 is made up of 13 amino acids. The V segment lost 8 bases and the J segment 4 bases; nucleotides outside the gene matches: 4. DNA for the CDR3: TGTGCCAGCCAGCGGGAGGTGGCAGATACGCAGTATTTT. It yields the protein CASQREVADTQYF.

This rearrangement joins TRBV18 to TRBJ2-7; the D gene is possibly TRBD1 (6 bases). This CDR3 spans 17 amino acids. Germline V gene data show CDR1 as KGHSH and CDR2 as LQKENI. The V gene lost 3 bases and the J gene lost 2 bases, with 20 bases spanning the gap. CDR3 DNA sequence: TGTGCCAGCTCACCGGGGATACTGGGACATGGCACCTACGAGCAGTACTTC. It translates to CASSPGILGHGTYEQYF.

V gene TRBV30 combines with J gene TRBJ1-3; no definite D call. The CDR3 extends over 14 amino acids. V lost 5 bases and J 4 bases, leaving 15 bases between the germline ends. Germline V CDR1 and CDR2: GTSNPN, SVGIG (reference sequence). The CDR3 nucleotides are TGTGCCTGGGGTGATTCCTCTTCAGGAAACACCATATATTTT. It translates to CAWGDSSSGNTIYF.

V gene TRBV7-2 combines with J gene TRBJ1-5; the D gene is possibly TRBD1 (5 bases). With 5 bases removed from V and 2 bases from J, the gap between germline ends came to 13 bases. Germline V CDR1 and CDR2: SGHTA, FQGNSA. The CDR3 is 15 residues long. The CDR3 here is CASSLQGFGNQPQHF. The CDR3, as DNA: TGTGCCAGCAGCCTCCAGGGTTTTGGCAATCAGCCCCAGCATTTT.

The chain couples TRBV29-1 to TRBJ2-7; D perhaps matches TRBD2 (6 bases). The V and J ends lost 0 bases and 12 bases respectively, with 21 bases between them. The CDR3 sequence is 14 residues long. Germline CDR1 SQVTM, CDR2 ANQGSEA. CDR3 amino acids: CSVEDGWRGPVRYF. The CDR3 bases are TGCAGCGTTGAAGATGGTTGGCGGGGCCCGGTGCGGTACTTC.

This clone was seen a handful of times. The gene calls are TRBV30 and TRBJ2-3, with D perhaps TRBD1 or TRBD2 (5 bases each). Trimming stripped 2 bases from V and 2 bases from J, with 8 bases between. CDR1 and CDR2 from the germline V gene are GTSNPN and SVGIG (reference sequence). This CDR3 is 13 amino acids long. The CDR3 DNA follows: TGTGCCTGGAGTAAGGGGACCACAGATACGCAGTATTTT. Translating it yields CAWSKGTTDTQYF.

This clone came up a few times. The chain carries TRBV18 and TRBJ1-5; 7 nucleotides line up with TRBD1. In germline, CDR1 is KGHSH, CDR2 LQKENI. The CDR3 is 13 residues long. With V trimmed by 3 bases and J by 5 bases, 1 base remained unmatched. The CDR3 here is CASSPDRHQPQHF. The CDR3, as DNA: TGTGCCAGCTCACCGGACAGGCATCAGCCCCAGCATTTT.

About this clone: This CDR3 is also generated by other DNA sequences in the sample. The V gene is TRBV27, the J gene TRBJ2-3, with D possibly being TRBD2 (6 bases). Per the germline V gene, CDR1 is MNHEY and CDR2 is SMNVEV (reference sequence). The germline V and J ends were trimmed by 1 base and 2 bases, with 10 bases remaining between them. The CDR3 is 15 residues long. CDR3 residues: CASSLLRGSTDTQYF. In nucleotides, the CDR3 is TGTGCCAGCAGTTTATTGCGGGGATCCACAGATACGCAGTATTTT.

The J gene is TRBJ1-6, the V gene TRBV18; 8 positions agree with TRBD1. The CDR3 is made up of 16 amino acids. Trimming took 3 bases from V and 5 from J; bases not matched to a gene: 6. Germline V gene data show CDR1 as KGHSH and CDR2 as LQKENI. CDR3 DNA sequence: TGTGCCAGCTCACCCACAGGGGGTTCGGATAATTCACCCCTCCACTTT. Amino acid sequence: CASSPTGGSDNSPLHF.